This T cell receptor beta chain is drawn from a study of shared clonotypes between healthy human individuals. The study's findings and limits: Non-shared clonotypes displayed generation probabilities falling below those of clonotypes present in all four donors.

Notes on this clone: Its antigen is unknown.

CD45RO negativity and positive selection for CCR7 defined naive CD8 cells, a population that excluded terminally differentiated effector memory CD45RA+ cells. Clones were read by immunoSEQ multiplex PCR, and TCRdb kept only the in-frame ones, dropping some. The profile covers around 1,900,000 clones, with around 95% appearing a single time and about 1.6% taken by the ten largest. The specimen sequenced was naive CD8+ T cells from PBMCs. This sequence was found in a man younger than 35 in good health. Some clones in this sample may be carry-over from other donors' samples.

The CDR3 region has the DNA TGTGCCAGCAAACACCTCATGGCCTACGAGCAGTACTTC. This sequence encodes CASKHLMAYEQYF. The rearrangement uses TRBV27 and TRBJ2-7; no clear D. Trimming pared 7 bases from V and 2 bases from J, leaving 12 bases between. The CDR3 is 13 residues long. Germline CDR1 MNHEY, CDR2 SMNVEV (reference sequence).